One sample yielded the 25 T cell receptor beta chains listed below, sequenced in a study of PD-L1 blockade in urothelial cancer. Sequenced by immunoSEQ multiplex PCR; TCRdb stores in-frame clones only, minus some. The sample consists of almost 90,000 clones, 84% of them appearing once. Time point defined: pretreatment peripheral blood. The sequenced sample was PBMCs, obtained around atezolizumab (anti-PD-L1) treatment. These receptors all come from a man aged 55 to 69 with urothelial cancer.

The chain links TRBV29-1 to TRBJ2-3; TRBD1 matches 8 bases. The length of the CDR3 is 14 residues. From germline, CDR1 is SQVTM and CDR2 ANQGSEA. V lost 6 bases, J lost 0 bases, and 5 bases stayed unmatched. CDR3 residues: CSVSGGLSTDTQYF. The CDR3 DNA is TGCAGCGTCTCAGGGGGCCTTAGCACAGATACGCAGTATTTT.

This chain joins TRBV21-1 and TRBJ2-4; the DNA was not compared with TRBD1, the D call given in the table. TRBV21-1 is a known pseudogene. The CDR3 spans 17 residues. The CDR3 loop reads CASSPNERDTSVNIQYF. The CDR3 DNA is TGTGCCAGCAGTCCGAACGAAAGGGACACCTCGGTGAACATTCAGTACTTC.

The chain employs TRBV5-6 and TRBJ2-4; TRBD2 is a possible D gene (5 bases). The germline CDR1 and CDR2 sequences are SGHDT and YYEEEE. The CDR3 contains 13 residues. V lost 2 bases to trimming and J lost 9 bases, with 12 bases between them. The CDR3 DNA sequence: TGTGCCAGCAGCTTACGAGGGCGCTTCATTCAGTACTTC. Its translation: CASSLRGRFIQYF.

The chain is built from TRBV30 and TRBJ2-7; D unresolved. This CDR3 has 14 amino acids. V was shortened by 0 bases and J by 5 bases, with 14 bases between the two germline ends. The germline CDR1 and CDR2 sequences are GTSNPN and SVGIG (reference sequence). CDR3 bases: TGTGCCTGGAGTGTAGACGAGGTTCGGGACGAGCAGTACTTC. It specifies CAWSVDEVRDEQYF.

This clone was found a few times. The chain joins TRBV9 to TRBJ1-1; maybe TRBD1 (5 bases). CDR1 SGDLS and CDR2 YYNGEE come from the germline V gene. The CDR3 length is 14 residues. V dropped 0 bases and J dropped 4 bases, with 10 bases sitting between them. The CDR3: CASSVGQGVTEAFF. The CDR3 DNA sequence: TGTGCCAGCAGCGTAGGTCAGGGTGTCACTGAAGCTTTCTTT.

This chain connects TRBV6-1 to TRBJ1-5, with 8 nucleotides matching TRBD1. V was pared by 4 bases and J by 0 bases, with 8 bases of the junction left unmatched. The CDR3 sequence is 17 residues long. Germline CDR1 MNHNS, CDR2 SASEGT. The CDR3 reads CASSGGTGLYSNQPQHF. The DNA for the CDR3 is TGTGCCAGCAGTGGAGGGACAGGCCTTTATAGCAATCAGCCCCAGCATTTT.

This chain uses TRBV19 with TRBJ2-1; 12 bases fit TRBD2. The germline V gene has CDR1 LNHDA and CDR2 SQIVND (reference sequence). V was pared by 4 bases and J by 4 bases, with 2 bases of the junction left unmatched. This CDR3 spans 15 amino acids. The CDR3 loop reads CASSRTSGIYNEQFF. The CDR3 DNA reads TGTGCCAGTAGTAGGACTAGCGGGATTTACAATGAGCAGTTCTTC.

This clone has more than one count but fewer than ten. The chain recombines TRBV6-6 with TRBJ1-2; D possibly corresponds to TRBD1 (6 bases). Germline V gene sequence: CDR1 MNHNY, CDR2 SVGAGI (reference sequence). The CDR3 spans 13 residues. Trimming cost V 6 bases and J 2 bases, with 10 bases left between them. The CDR3 region has the DNA TGTGCCAGCAGCCCAGGGGTAAACTATGGCTACACCTTC. Its translation is CASSPGVNYGYTF.

The chain joins TRBV11-2 to TRBJ2-5, with D possibly matching TRBD1 (6 bases). The CDR3 spans 16 residues. The germline V and J ends were trimmed by 1 base and 5 bases, with 17 bases remaining between them. Germline CDR1 and CDR2: SGHAT and FQNNGV. The CDR3 sequence is CASSLGGPGAGETQYF. Written as DNA, the CDR3 is TGTGCCAGCAGCTTAGGGGGGCCAGGGGCAGGGGAGACCCAGTACTTC.

The rearrangement links TRBV27 to TRBJ1-1; tentative D call: TRBD1 (5 bases). V was pared by 2 bases and J by 0 bases, with 10 bases between. The CDR3 runs 15 residues. Germline V gene data show CDR1 as MNHEY and CDR2 as SMNVEV (reference sequence). The CDR3 DNA sequence: TGTGCCAGCAGTTTAAGGGGAATGATGAACACTGAAGCTTTCTTT. As protein: CASSLRGMMNTEAFF.

The chain has TRBV7-9 and TRBJ2-7; 9 nucleotides agree with TRBD2. Germline assignment: CDR1 SEHNR and CDR2 FQNEAQ (reference sequence). The CDR3 loop spans 14 amino acids. V was clipped by 5 bases and J by 6 bases; unmatched bases: 8. The CDR3 DNA sequence: TGTGCCAGCAGCGATAGCGGGAGAGGGGCCGAGCAGTACTTC. It codes for CASSDSGRGAEQYF. The whole variable domain, filled in from reference TRBV7-9 and TRBJ2-7, reads DTGVSQNPRHKITKRGQNVTFRCDPISEHNRLYWYRQTLGQGPEFLTYFQNEAQLEKSRLLSDRFSAERPKGSFSTLEIQRTEQGDSAMYLCASSDSGRGAEQYFGPGTRLTVT.

The rearrangement links TRBV30 to TRBJ2-6; D is perhaps TRBD1 (5 bases). Between the trimmed V and J ends, which lost 4 bases and 1 base, there was a span of 14 bases. Germline CDR1 reads GTSNPN; CDR2 reads SVGIG (reference sequence). The CDR3 is made up of 16 amino acids. The CDR3: CAWNVPGMSGANVLTF. CDR3 nucleotides: TGTGCCTGGAACGTACCAGGGATGTCTGGGGCCAACGTCCTGACTTTC.

The V call is TRBV4-1, the J call TRBJ2-7; 11 bases match TRBD1. CDR1 is MGHRA, CDR2 YSYEKL, per germline. V lost 5 bases, J lost 7 bases, and 4 bases stayed unmatched. The CDR3 runs 13 residues. Here the CDR3 reads CASSWTGGSEQYF. CDR3 in DNA: TGCGCCAGCAGCTGGACAGGGGGCTCAGAGCAGTACTTC.

V and J are TRBV7-2 and TRBJ1-2; D ambiguous. The germline gives CDR1 SGHTA, CDR2 FQGNSA. Deletions cut 5 bases from V and 7 bases from J, with 11 bases between. The CDR3 has 12 residues. CDR3 sequence (DNA): TGTGCCAGCAGCCGCCTGGCCCGTGGCTACACCTTC. Translation gives CASSRLARGYTF.

The rearrangement joins TRBV6-1 to TRBJ2-2; TRBD2 matches at 8 bases. In germline, CDR1 is MNHNS, CDR2 SASEGT. This CDR3 comprises 17 residues. V lost 2 bases, J lost 0 bases, and 5 bases stayed unmatched. In DNA, the CDR3 is TGTGCCAGCAGTGAATCGGGGGGGGCCGCGAACACCGGGGAGCTGTTTTTT. It encodes CASSESGGAANTGELFF.

This chain joins TRBV5-4 and TRBJ2-7; 10 bases map to TRBD2. The V gene's germline CDR1 is SGHNT and CDR2 YYREEE (reference sequence). The V segment lost 0 bases and the J segment 3 bases; nucleotides outside the gene matches: 3. The CDR3 spans 15 residues. The CDR3 DNA sequence: TGTGCCAGCAGCTTGGTAGCGGGAGGAGTCTACGAGCAGTACTTC. This gives the protein CASSLVAGGVYEQYF.

This sequence joins TRBV5-1 and TRBJ1-1; tentatively, D is TRBD1 (6 bases). Germline V gene data show CDR1 as SGHRS and CDR2 as YFSETQ. V dropped 4 bases and J dropped 1 base, with 11 bases sitting between them. The CDR3 spans 14 residues. CDR3 residues: CASSSLQGNTEAFF. CDR3 DNA: TGCGCCAGCAGCAGCCTACAGGGGAACACTGAAGCTTTCTTT.

The gene calls are TRBV7-2 and TRBJ2-3; 8 bases line up with TRBD2. From germline, CDR1 is SGHTA and CDR2 FQGNSA. Trimming removed 4 bases from V and 1 base from J; junction bases left unmatched: 13. This CDR3 has 18 amino acids. The CDR3 here is CASSSPQTSGVRTDTQYF. DNA for the CDR3: TGTGCCAGCAGCTCGCCACAAACTAGCGGCGTACGCACAGATACGCAGTATTTT.

The CDR3 region is CAISEQFDNSPLHF. The DNA of the CDR3 is TGTGCCATCAGTGAACAGTTTGATAATTCACCCCTCCACTTT. The gene calls are TRBV10-3 and TRBJ1-6, with unresolved D. This CDR3 contains 14 residues. The V end lost 3 bases, the J end lost 5 bases, and 8 bases lay between the germline ends. Germline V lookup: CDR1 ENHRY, CDR2 SYGVKD.

This clone turned up a few times. V and J are TRBV6-5 and TRBJ1-1; D unresolved. Trimming took off 3 bases at V and 0 bases at J, with 5 bases between the two ends. Germline-derived CDR1 and CDR2 are MNHEY and SVGAGI. The CDR3 sequence is 13 residues long. The CDR3 nucleotides are TGTGCCAGCAGTTATTCCTTGAACACTGAAGCTTTCTTT. It yields the protein CASSYSLNTEAFF.

V gene TRBV7-9 combines with J gene TRBJ1-4; a possible D gene is TRBD1 (5 bases). Germline V CDR1 and CDR2: SEHNR, FQNEAQ (reference sequence). The CDR3 is 17 residues long. The V and J ends lost 5 bases and 3 bases respectively, with 19 bases between them. CDR3 bases: TGTGCCAGCAGCCCTACCCTCCATGGAGGGGCTAATGAAAAACTGTTTTTT. Translation gives CASSPTLHGGANEKLFF.

The chain recombines TRBV28 with TRBJ2-7, with a weak D call TRBD1 (5 bases). V dropped 7 bases and J dropped 1 base, with 8 bases sitting between them. Germline V gives CDR1 MDHEN, CDR2 SYDVKM. The CDR3 has 12 amino acids. The CDR3, as DNA: TGTGCCAGCAAGGCAGGGTCCTACGAGCAGTACTTC. Protein product: CASKAGSYEQYF.

This clone was picked up one time. The chain joins TRBV7-8 to TRBJ1-5; 11 bases agree with TRBD1. This CDR3 is 16 amino acids long. Germline trimming cut 4 bases from V and 9 bases from J; bases unmatched to any gene: 11. Germline V gene sequence: CDR1 SGHVS, CDR2 FQNEAQ. CDR3 coding DNA: TGTGCCAGCAGCTCAAGGGACAGGGGGGTGGGTCGGCCCCAGCATTTT. It codes for CASSSRDRGVGRPQHF. The full variable domain, rest sourced from reference TRBV7-8 and TRBJ1-5, is GAGVSQSPRYKVAKRGQDVALRCDPISGHVSLFWYQQALGQGPEFLTYFQNEAQLDKSGLPSDRFFAERPEGSVSTLKIQRTQQEDSAVYLCASSSRDRGVGRPQHFGDGTRLSIL.

The chain employs TRBV7-9 and TRBJ1-1; unclear D gene. The CDR3 has 12 residues. CDR1 and CDR2 from the germline V gene are SEHNR and FQNEAQ (reference sequence). The V end lost 2 bases, the J end lost 1 base, and 2 bases lay between the germline ends. This chain's CDR3 is CASSLQNTEAFF. The CDR3 region has the DNA TGTGCCAGCAGCTTACAGAACACTGAAGCTTTCTTT.

The V and J genes are TRBV29-1 and TRBJ2-6, with D perhaps TRBD2 (6 bases). Germline CDR1 reads SQVTM; CDR2 reads ANQGSEA. Between the trimmed V and J ends, which lost 6 bases and 4 bases, there was a span of 10 bases. CDR3 length equals 13 residues. Here the CDR3 reads CSVAGTGANVLTF. CDR3 coding DNA: TGCAGCGTCGCGGGGACCGGGGCCAACGTCCTGACTTTC.